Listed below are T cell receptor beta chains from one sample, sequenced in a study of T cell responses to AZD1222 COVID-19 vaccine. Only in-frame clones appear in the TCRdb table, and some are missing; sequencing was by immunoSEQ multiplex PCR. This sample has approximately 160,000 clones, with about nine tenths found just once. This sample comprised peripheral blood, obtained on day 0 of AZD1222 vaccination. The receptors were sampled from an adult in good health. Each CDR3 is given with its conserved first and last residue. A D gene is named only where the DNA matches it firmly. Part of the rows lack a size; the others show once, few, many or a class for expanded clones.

CSVEAGGTHGGTQYF	TGCAGCGTTGAAGCTGGCGGGACGCACGGCGGTACGCAGTATTTT	TRBV29-1	TRBJ2-3	.	.
CASSELAAYEQYF	TGTGCCAGCAGTGAACTGGCCGCCTACGAGCAGTACTTC	TRBV6-1	TRBJ2-7	.	.
CASSLAGGWELFF	TGTGCCAGCAGTCTCGCGGGAGGTTGGGAGCTGTTTTTT	TRBV6-2/TRBV6-3	TRBJ2-2	.	TRBD2
CASQASGPQTESSTDTQYF	TGTGCCAGTCAAGCCTCAGGTCCTCAGACAGAATCTAGCACAGATACGCAGTATTTT	TRBV19	TRBJ2-3	.	.
CASSRPVSGAYNEQFF	TGTGCCAGCAGCCGACCCGTTTCCGGGGCCTACAATGAGCAGTTCTTC	TRBV7-9	TRBJ2-1	.	.
CASRRYDEQYF	TGTGCCAGCAGAAGATACGACGAGCAGTACTTC	TRBV2	TRBJ2-7	few	.
CASSINRGSSEQFF	TGTGCCAGTAGTATAAACAGGGGATCGAGTGAGCAGTTCTTC	TRBV19	TRBJ2-1	once	TRBD1
CASSPGQLVNYGYTF	TGTGCCAGCTCACCTGGGCAGTTAGTTAACTATGGCTACACCTTC	TRBV18	TRBJ1-2	.	.
CASQGWDTEAFF	TGTGCCAGCCAGGGGTGGGACACTGAAGCTTTCTTT	TRBV6-5	TRBJ1-1	.	.
CASSGPEAFF	TGTGCCAGCAGCGGCCCTGAAGCTTTCTTT	TRBV7-9	TRBJ1-1	.	.
CASSPLAGPQFF	TGTGCCAGCAGCCCCCTAGCGGGACCCCAGTTCTTC	TRBV7-8	TRBJ2-1	.	TRBD2
CASSYLKRQDYGYTF	TGTGCCAGCAGTTACCTCAAGAGACAAGACTATGGCTACACCTTC	TRBV6-5	TRBJ1-2	.	.
CASSIDPRGSYEQYF	TGTGCCAGTAGTATAGATCCGAGGGGGTCCTACGAGCAGTACTTC	TRBV19	TRBJ2-7	.	.
CSVPSVGDYGYTF	TGCAGCGTTCCTTCAGTCGGGGACTATGGCTACACCTTC	TRBV29-1	TRBJ1-2	few	.
CASSGGTSGSYEQYF	TGCGCCAGCAGCGGGGGGACTAGCGGGAGTTACGAGCAGTACTTC	TRBV5-1	TRBJ2-7	.	TRBD2
CASSTTGVEYNEQFF	TGCGCCAGCAGCACGACAGGGGTCGAGTACAATGAGCAGTTCTTC	TRBV4-1	TRBJ2-1	.	TRBD1